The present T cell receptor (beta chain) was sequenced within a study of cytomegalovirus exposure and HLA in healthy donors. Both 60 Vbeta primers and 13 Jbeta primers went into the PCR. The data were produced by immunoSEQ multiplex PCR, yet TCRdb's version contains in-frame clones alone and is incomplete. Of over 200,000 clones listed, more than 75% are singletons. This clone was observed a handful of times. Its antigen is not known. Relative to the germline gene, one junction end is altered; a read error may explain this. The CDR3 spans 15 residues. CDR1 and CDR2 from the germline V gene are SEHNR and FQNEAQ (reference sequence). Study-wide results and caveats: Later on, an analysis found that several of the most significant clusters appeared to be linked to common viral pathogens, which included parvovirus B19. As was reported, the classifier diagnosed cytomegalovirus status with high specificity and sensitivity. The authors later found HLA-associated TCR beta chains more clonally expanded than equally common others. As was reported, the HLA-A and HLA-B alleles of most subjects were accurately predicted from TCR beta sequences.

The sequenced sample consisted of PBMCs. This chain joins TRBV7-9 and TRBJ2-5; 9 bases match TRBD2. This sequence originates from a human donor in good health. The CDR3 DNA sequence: TGTTCCAGCAGCTTAGGGCGGGAGGGTCAAGAGACCCAGTACTTC. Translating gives CSSSLGREGQETQYF.